The 7 T cell receptor beta chains below all came from one sample that was sequenced in a study of shared clonotypes between healthy human individuals (dated by TCRdb to the early 2020s). Library construction relied on the immunoSEQ multiplex PCR assay. In TCRdb, the immuneACCESS table is reduced to in-frame sequences with V and J assigned. These tables do not hold every clone; where another copy was compared, an unresolved V gene accounts for under half, and the others remain unexplained. This sample comprises millions of clones, under 95% of them detected only once. Of the sample, 1.5% to 2% is held by the ten largest clones. CD8 naive samples were obtained by positive selection for CCR7 among CD45RO-negative cells, yielding a CD45RA+CCR7+ population from which TemRA cells were excluded. Source material: naive CD8+ T cells from PBMCs. Taken with the paper, the label for cell subset or site translates to: CD45RA+CCR7+. Receptors were obtained from a man between 18 and 35 years old in good health. Some clones in this sample may be carry-over from other donors' samples.

J is TRBJ2-5 and V is TRBV27, with 13 bases matching TRBD2. The CDR3 is 16 amino acids. Looked up from germline, CDR1 is MNHEY and CDR2 is SMNVEV (reference sequence). Germline trimming cut 5 bases from V and 1 base from J; bases unmatched to any gene: 4. In DNA, the CDR3 is TGTGCCAGCAGTCCGGGACTAGCGGGGTCCCAAGAGACCCAGTACTTC. This codes for CASSPGLAGSQETQYF.

This rearrangement joins TRBV4-1 to TRBJ2-5, with no clear D. This CDR3 spans 15 amino acids. Germline V CDR1 and CDR2: MGHRA, YSYEKL. Trimming cost V 1 base and J 4 bases, with 13 bases left between them. As DNA, the CDR3 is TGCGCCAGCAGCCAAGTACTGGGGATGCGAGAGACCCAGTACTTC. Its translation is CASSQVLGMRETQYF.

This sequence joins TRBV19 and TRBJ2-7; either TRBD1 or TRBD2 may supply D (5 bases each). The CDR3 is 15 residues long. Per germline, CDR1 LNHDA and CDR2 SQIVND (reference sequence). Trimming took off 6 bases at V and 3 bases at J, with 18 bases between the two ends. The CDR3 is CASRKTRDGYYEQYF. As DNA, the CDR3 is TGTGCCAGTAGAAAAACCCGGGACGGATACTACGAGCAGTACTTC.

This chain uses TRBV10-1 with TRBJ2-7; 9 bases map to TRBD2. Losses at the gene ends were 7 bases for V and 1 base for J; bases not matched to a gene: 11. CDR3 length: 16 amino acids. Germline CDR1 and CDR2: WNHNN and SYGVQD (reference sequence). The CDR3 bases are TGCGCCAGCACCCGATTCCTAGCGGGATTGTCCTACGAGCAGTACTTC. Translated: CASTRFLAGLSYEQYF.

This chain connects TRBV28 to TRBJ1-1, with 7 bases aligning to TRBD1. The J segment lost 6 bases and the V segment lost 7 bases, leaving 8 bases of the junction unmatched. The germline V gene encodes CDR1 MDHEN and CDR2 SYDVKM. The CDR3 has 13 amino acids. DNA for the CDR3: TGTGCCAGCACCCCCAGGGGGGGGGCTGAAGCTTTCTTT. Its protein product is CASTPRGGAEAFF.

The chain uses TRBV9 and TRBJ1-2, with 8 bases lining up with TRBD1. This CDR3 contains 15 residues. Trimming cost V 4 bases and J 8 bases; bases outside gene matches: 13. CDR1 is SGDLS, CDR2 YYNGEE, per germline. CDR3 DNA: TGTGCCAGCAGCCAGCGACAGGGGTCTTTCGGAGGCTACACCTTC. It is translated as CASSQRQGSFGGYTF.

This chain connects TRBV5-4 to TRBJ2-1, with 10 bases lining up with TRBD1. The V and J ends lost 2 bases and 8 bases, in that order; junction bases with no gene match: 7. The CDR3 totals 15 residues. Germline CDR1 SGHNT, CDR2 YYREEE (reference sequence). The CDR3: CASSLDRGRSDEQFF. The CDR3 DNA sequence: TGTGCCAGCAGCTTAGACAGGGGGCGCTCGGATGAGCAGTTCTTC. Drawing the rest from reference TRBV5-4 and TRBJ2-1, the complete variable domain is ETGVTQSPTHLIKTRGQQVTLRCSSQSGHNTVSWYQQALGQGPQFIFQYYREEENGRGNFPPRFSGLQFPNYSSELNVNALELDDSALYLCASSLDRGRSDEQFFGPGTRLTVL.